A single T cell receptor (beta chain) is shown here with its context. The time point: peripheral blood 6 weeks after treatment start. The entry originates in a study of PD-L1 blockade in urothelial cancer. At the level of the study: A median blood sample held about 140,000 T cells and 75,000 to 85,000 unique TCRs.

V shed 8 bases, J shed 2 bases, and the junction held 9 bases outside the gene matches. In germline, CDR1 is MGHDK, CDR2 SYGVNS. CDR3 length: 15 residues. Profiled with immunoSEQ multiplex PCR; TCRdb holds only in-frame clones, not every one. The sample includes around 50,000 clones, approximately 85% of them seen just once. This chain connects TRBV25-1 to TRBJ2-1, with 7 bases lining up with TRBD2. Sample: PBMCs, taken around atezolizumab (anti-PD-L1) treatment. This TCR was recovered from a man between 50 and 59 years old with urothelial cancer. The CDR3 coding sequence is TGTGCCAGCGGGACTGGACTAGTGGCCTACAATGAGCAGTTCTTC. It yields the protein CASGTGLVAYNEQFF.